This record concerns one T cell receptor (beta chain) sequence. This sample is drawn from a study of blood T cell repertoires in COVID-19. Study as a whole: T cells, B-cell-depleted T cells, or PBMCs provided the cDNA or gDNA that served as material.

Donors in Cohort 3 counted as recovered after two negative PCRs, clearance, or symptom resolution. The CDR3 totals 13 residues. Germline assignment: CDR1 SGHAT and CDR2 FQNNGV. The V segment lost 6 bases and the J segment 10 bases; nucleotides outside the gene matches: 7. Per the study methods: Counts of nucleated cells, estimated from reference gene primer amplification, were obtained. Using immunoSEQ multiplex PCR, the repertoire was profiled, and TCRdb retains in-frame clones only, with some absent. Clonal size and the V and J genes are those of that table, whereas D and trimming came from the DNA. The sample contains a few hundred thousand clones, roughly 87% of which appear only once.

The V call is TRBV11-2, the J call TRBJ2-1; 9 bases map to TRBD2. Sequencing was carried out using PBMCs or T cells enriched from blood (not recorded which). This receptor was identified in a woman younger than 45 who had recovered from COVID-19. The CDR3 region has the DNA TGTGCCAGCAGGGGTACTAGCGGGCCCGAGCAGTTCTTC. Protein product: CASRGTSGPEQFF.